The TCR beta chain described here comes from a study of blood T cells in healthy people across ages. Study-level points and caveats: Fewer expanded clones and more diversity marked long-lived versus aged donors.

A J-beta primer mix and a sample-barcoded 5' primer were used in a second PCR of roughly 7 to 12 cycles. Each TCR beta cDNA got a 12-nucleotide random molecular identifier. One entry per CDR3 protein, called by TCRdb with MiXCR from the 5' RACE reads. In the table there are about 900,000 distinct CDR3 sequences, around 62% of which are singletons. A remark on this clonotype: The antigen is not known.

The germline V gene encodes CDR1 LGHDT and CDR2 YNNKEL (reference sequence). The CDR3 spans 15 residues. V was cut by 1 base and J by 5 bases, with 14 bases left in between. The clonotype comes from a man aged 30 to 45 in good health. Specimen: blood. The genes are TRBV3-1 and TRBJ1-2; D gene unclear. CDR3 loop: CASSQGSGMGYGYTF. Here the CDR3 DNA reads TGTGCCAGCAGCCAAGGGTCCGGAATGGGGTATGGCTACACCTTC.